The source of this TCR beta chain is a study of cytomegalovirus exposure and HLA in healthy donors. After removal of 4 bases from V and 5 bases from J, the junction contained 5 bases not matched to a gene. The CDR3 covers 13 residues. Germline CDR1 reads KGHSH; CDR2 reads LQKENI. The PCR made use of 60 Vbeta and 13 Jbeta primers. The table came from immunoSEQ multiplex PCR; TCRdb's copy has only in-frame clones and leaves some out. The repertoire includes some 200,000 clones, about 90% of them detected once, and around 0.21% sits in the top ten. The V call is TRBV18, the J call TRBJ2-7; 7 nucleotides line up with TRBD1. Sequencing was carried out using PBMCs. The source is a girl less than two years old in good health and CMV-seronegative. The CDR3 sequence is CASSLLDRNEQYF. As DNA, the CDR3 is TGTGCCAGCTCACTCTTGGACAGGAACGAGCAGTACTTC.